The rows below give T cell receptor beta chains drawn from one sample of a study of blood T cells in healthy people across ages. From the 5' RACE reads, TCRdb called clonotypes with MiXCR, one entry per CDR3 protein. Among 1.5 million or so distinct CDR3 sequences, 40% to 50% were seen once, and the ten largest hold roughly 8.2%. The source material was blood. These receptors came from a woman aged 18 to 35 in good health. The CDR3 runs from the conserved cysteine through the conserved F or W. A D gene is named only where the DNA matches it firmly. A row's size may be missing; if present it is once, few, many or a size class.

v_call	j_call	d_call	clone_size	cdr3_aa	cdr3_nt
TRBV6-6	TRBJ1-2	TRBD1	many	CASSGTAQANYGYTF	TGTGCCAGCAGCGGGACAGCCCAAGCTAACTATGGCTACACCTTC
TRBV7-9	TRBJ1-1	-	few	CASSLDAGDEAFF	TGTGCCAGCAGCTTAGATGCGGGGGATGAAGCTTTCTTT
TRBV6-6	TRBJ2-7	-	few	CASSHQGSSYEQYF	TGTGCCAGCAGTCATCAGGGGAGCTCCTACGAGCAGTACTTC
TRBV10-3	TRBJ1-1	TRBD1	once	CAISKYQGAINTEAFF	TGTGCCATCAGTAAATATCAGGGGGCGATCAACACTGAAGCTTTCTTT
TRBV10-3	TRBJ1-4	TRBD1	-	CAISQGQGQGGEKLFF	TGTGCCATCAGTCAAGGACAGGGCCAAGGGGGTGAAAAACTGTTTTTT
TRBV6-2/TRBV6-3	TRBJ2-7	-	-	CASSYQPSYEQYF	TGTGCCAGCAGTTACCAGCCATCCTACGAGCAGTACTTC
TRBV29-1	TRBJ2-7	-	-	CSALRSSYEQYF	TGCAGCGCCCTGCGGAGCTCCTACGAGCAGTACTTC
TRBV18	TRBJ2-7	-	-	CASAPGQSAEQYF	TGTGCCAGCGCACCAGGACAATCGGCCGAGCAGTACTTC
TRBV7-2	TRBJ2-7	-	few	CASTLDPQYYEQYF	TGTGCCAGCACCTTAGACCCCCAGTACTACGAGCAGTACTTC
TRBV20-1	TRBJ1-6	-	many	CSARDQNLGKSPLHF	TGCAGTGCTAGAGACCAGAACCTCGGGAAATCACCCCTCCACTTT
TRBV11-3	TRBJ2-3	-	-	CASSFGRGVDGTDTQYF	TGTGCCAGCAGCTTCGGTCGGGGCGTCGACGGTACAGATACGCAGTATTTT
TRBV6-1	TRBJ2-7	-	-	CATRPGSYEQYF	TGTGCCACCCGGCCGGGGTCGTACGAGCAGTACTTC
TRBV7-8	TRBJ1-2	TRBD1	-	CASKTGLSGYTF	TGTGCCAGCAAGACAGGGCTTTCGGGCTACACCTTC
TRBV20-1	TRBJ1-5	TRBD1	few	CSASGGDRDGQPQHF	TGCAGTGCTAGTGGCGGGGACAGGGATGGTCAGCCCCAGCATTTT
TRBV10-3	TRBJ2-4	TRBD2	-	CAISETGTSGLQGIQYF	TGTGCCATCAGTGAAACCGGGACTAGCGGGCTTCAAGGCATTCAGTACTTC
TRBV9	TRBJ2-5	-	-	CASSVAQGRETQYF	TGTGCCAGCAGCGTAGCGCAGGGTCGAGAGACCCAGTACTTC
TRBV12-3/TRBV12-4	TRBJ1-2	TRBD1	-	CASSLAGRGFGGYTF	TGTGCCAGCAGTTTAGCCGGCAGGGGGTTTGGTGGCTACACCTTC
TRBV12-3/TRBV12-4	TRBJ2-1	-	-	CASSPQGGKGSEQFF	TGTGCCAGCAGCCCTCAGGGGGGCAAGGGAAGTGAGCAGTTCTTC
TRBV28	TRBJ2-1	TRBD1	-	CASYSQGETNEQFF	TGTGCCAGCTATTCACAGGGGGAGACCAATGAGCAGTTCTTC
TRBV29-1	TRBJ2-5	TRBD2	-	CSVDRTSGGNEQYF	TGCAGCGTTGATCGGACTAGCGGTGGGAATGAGCAGTACTTC
TRBV7-6	TRBJ1-5	-	-	CASGQYSNQPQHF	TGTGCCAGCGGCCAATATAGCAATCAGCCCCAGCATTTT
TRBV12-3/TRBV12-4	TRBJ2-5	-	few	CASTWTEGTQYF	TGTGCCAGCACCTGGACGGAGGGGACCCAGTACTTC
TRBV20-1	TRBJ2-2	TRBD1	-	CSARQQGQGARGELFF	TGCAGTGCCCGGCAACAAGGACAGGGGGCGCGCGGGGAGCTGTTTTTT
TRBV4-1	TRBJ1-5	-	few	CASSQGTGSGQPQHF	TGCGCCAGCAGCCAAGGAACAGGGTCAGGTCAGCCCCAGCATTTT
TRBV7-2	TRBJ2-1	TRBD2	few	CASSQILAGGSHNEQFF	TGTGCCAGCAGCCAGATATTAGCGGGAGGTTCCCACAATGAGCAGTTCTTC
TRBV30	TRBJ1-2	-	-	CAWRDIGNYGYTF	TGTGCCTGGAGGGATATCGGTAACTATGGCTACACCTTC